A single sample gave rise to the 23 T cell receptor beta chains below, sequenced in a study of Ad26.COV2.S vaccination and SARS-CoV-2 variants. Produced via immunoSEQ multiplex PCR; TCRdb's table is partial and in-frame only. The data hold over 110,000 clones, with approximately 90% observed a single time. Sequenced material: peripheral blood, taken after recovery from COVID-19. The receptors originated from a human donor who had recovered from COVID-19.

V gene TRBV19 combines with J gene TRBJ1-1, with TRBD1 matching over 7 bases. V lost 8 bases to trimming and J lost 7 bases; unmatched junction nucleotides: 10. The CDR3 contains 13 residues. Germline CDR1 and CDR2: LNHDA and SQIVND (reference sequence). CDR3 amino acids: CASRDGTELEAFF. The CDR3 nucleotides are TGTGCCAGTCGAGACGGGACAGAACTTGAAGCTTTCTTT.

V and J are TRBV10-3 and TRBJ1-2, with D possibly being TRBD1 (5 bases). Trimming left V 0 bases short and J 3 bases short, with 11 bases between. The CDR3 runs to 15 residues. The V gene's germline CDR1 is ENHRY and CDR2 SYGVKD. In DNA form, the CDR3 reads TGTGCCATCAGTGAGTCGGTGGGGCTCGACTATGGCTACACCTTC. Translated, it gives CAISESVGLDYGYTF.

The chain joins TRBV25-1 to TRBJ2-3; 11 bases fit TRBD2. The CDR3 runs 15 residues. V dropped 7 bases and J dropped 1; count of bases not matched to a gene: 4. The germline V gene has CDR1 MGHDK and CDR2 SYGVNS. CDR3 in DNA: TGTGCCAGCAAGACTAGCGGGGACCGCACAGATACGCAGTATTTT. This encodes CASKTSGDRTDTQYF.

This chain uses TRBV7-2 with TRBJ1-2; D possibly corresponds to TRBD1 (5 bases). Trimming shortened V by 5 bases and J by 4 bases, and 11 bases separated the two germline ends. The CDR3 loop spans 13 amino acids. Germline values: CDR1 SGHTA, CDR2 FQGNSA. CDR3 DNA: TGTGCCAGCAGCCTCGGGGGGACCTATGGCTACACCTTC. Encoded protein: CASSLGGTYGYTF.

The chain uses TRBV6-5 and TRBJ1-1; D is uncertain. Trimming removed 4 bases at V and 5 bases at J, with 14 bases between. This CDR3 is built from 14 residues. Germline CDR1 MNHEY, CDR2 SVGAGI. CDR3 protein: CASSSNGGTTEAFF. The CDR3 DNA is TGTGCCAGCAGTTCCAACGGAGGAACTACTGAAGCTTTCTTT.

The table lists this clone with a count of one. The chain uses TRBV9 and TRBJ2-1; possibly TRBD1 or TRBD2 for D (6 bases each). Germline lookup yields CDR1 SGDLS and CDR2 YYNGEE. This CDR3 has 15 residues. V lost 4 bases and J 2 bases, leaving 13 bases between the germline ends. The CDR3 loop is CASSLRGAPYNEQFF. The CDR3 DNA sequence: TGTGCCAGCAGCCTAAGGGGGGCACCCTACAATGAGCAGTTCTTC.

The J gene is TRBJ2-1, the V gene TRBV2, with D possibly TRBD1 on 6 matching bases. This CDR3 is 14 amino acids long. Looked up from germline, CDR1 is SNHLY and CDR2 is FYNNEI. Trimming left V 9 bases short and J 2 bases short, with 14 bases between. The CDR3 region has the DNA TGTGCCAGTACAGGGATGAGGGCCTACAATGAGCAGTTCTTC. Translating it yields CASTGMRAYNEQFF.

This chain uses TRBV24-1 with TRBJ2-3, with TRBD1 as a possible D gene (6 bases). Trimming removed 9 bases at V and 0 bases at J, with 12 bases between. The CDR3 has 14 amino acids. Germline CDR1 and CDR2: KGHDR and SFDVKD. The CDR3 DNA reads as TGTGCCACCGCTGTTGGGGGCAGCACAGATACGCAGTATTTT. It codes for CATAVGGSTDTQYF.

The V and J genes are TRBV11-2 and TRBJ2-7; 8 nucleotides agree with TRBD1. The junction had 9 bases not matched to a gene; V was cut back by 8 bases and J by 3 bases. The CDR3 extends over 14 amino acids. Germline values: CDR1 SGHAT, CDR2 FQNNGV. CDR3 nucleotide sequence: TGTGCCAGCCGCGCCGGGACAGGAGACTACGAGCAGTACTTC. It codes for CASRAGTGDYEQYF.

This clone came up once. The rearrangement links TRBV28 to TRBJ2-6; no clear D. CDR1 is MDHEN, CDR2 SYDVKM, per germline. V lost 6 bases, J lost 4 bases, and 16 bases lay in between. The CDR3 has 16 residues. The CDR3 nucleotides are TGTGCCAGCAGCCTCCGACTGGGTAAAGGGGCCAACGTCCTGACTTTC. It codes for CASSLRLGKGANVLTF.

The V call is TRBV6-6, the J call TRBJ1-3; 8 bases fit TRBD1. From germline, CDR1 is MNHNY and CDR2 SVGAGI (reference sequence). CDR3 size: 15 residues. V trimming: 2 bases; J trimming: 3 bases; junction bases outside the gene matches: 3. The CDR3 region is CASSYPGQVGNTIYF. The CDR3 nucleotides read TGTGCCAGCAGTTACCCGGGACAGGTTGGAAACACCATATATTTT.

The chain recombines TRBV28 with TRBJ2-7; no definite D call. The CDR3 is made up of 12 amino acids. Germline-derived CDR1 and CDR2 are MDHEN and SYDVKM. V gave up 6 bases and J gave up 6 bases, with 12 bases separating them. The CDR3 region is CASRDDTREQYF. In nucleotides, the CDR3 is TGTGCCAGCAGGGATGACACTCGCGAGCAGTACTTC.

The V gene is TRBV18, the J gene TRBJ2-1; weak D call: TRBD1 (5 bases). The germline V and J ends were trimmed by 3 bases and 3 bases, with 9 bases remaining between them. The CDR3 runs to 14 residues. Germline V gene sequence: CDR1 KGHSH, CDR2 LQKENI. CDR3 sequence reads: CASSPGQSYNEQFF. Written as DNA, the CDR3 is TGTGCCAGCTCACCGGGGCAGAGCTACAATGAGCAGTTCTTC.

V is TRBV2 and J is TRBJ2-5, with 8 nucleotides matching TRBD1. Germline values: CDR1 SNHLY, CDR2 FYNNEI. The CDR3 runs 14 residues. Unmatched junction bases numbered 5, after V lost 6 bases and J lost 2 bases. The CDR3 sequence is CASSARQGQETQYF. The DNA of the CDR3 is TGTGCCAGCAGCGCCAGACAGGGGCAAGAGACCCAGTACTTC.

This chain links TRBV29-1 with TRBJ1-3; D gene uncertain. Germline-derived CDR1 and CDR2 are SQVTM and ANQGSEA. Trimming left V 4 bases short and J 2 bases short, with 9 bases between. The CDR3 sequence is 13 residues long. DNA of the CDR3: TGCAGCGTTGGTCTGCGTACTGGAAACACCATATATTTT. Translated, it gives CSVGLRTGNTIYF.

The rearrangement links TRBV7-2 to TRBJ2-1; the match to TRBD1 covers 9 bases. The ends lost 0 bases at V and 10 bases at J; junction bases unmatched: 7. The germline gives CDR1 SGHTA, CDR2 FQGNSA. The CDR3 totals 15 residues. DNA for the CDR3: TGTGCCAGCAGCTTAGCACAGGGGGCACGCGGGGAGCAGTTCTTC. This sequence encodes CASSLAQGARGEQFF.

The J gene is TRBJ2-5, the V gene TRBV4-1; no reliable D call. Between the trimmed V and J ends, which lost 1 base and 2 bases, there was a span of 8 bases. CDR1 is MGHRA, CDR2 YSYEKL, per germline. This CDR3 comprises 14 residues. CDR3 sequence: CASSQGLRQETQYF. For the CDR3, the DNA is TGCGCCAGCAGCCAAGGACTGCGTCAAGAGACCCAGTACTTC.

The V and J genes are TRBV5-4 and TRBJ2-2; a weak D match, TRBD2 (6 bases). V was pared by 0 bases and J by 3 bases, with 9 bases between. This CDR3 contains 15 residues. The V gene's germline CDR1 is SGHNT and CDR2 YYREEE (reference sequence). This CDR3 is CASSLGGTDTGELFF. The CDR3 bases are TGTGCCAGCAGCTTGGGCGGGACGGACACCGGGGAGCTGTTTTTT.

The chain has TRBV7-2 and TRBJ2-7; 7 bases align to TRBD1. Trimming removed 5 bases from V and 0 bases from J; junction bases left unmatched: 7. The CDR3 consists of 15 residues. The germline V gene has CDR1 SGHTA and CDR2 FQGNSA. CDR3 nucleotide sequence: TGTGCCAGCAGCACTTACCGGGACAGCTCCTACGAGCAGTACTTC. Protein product: CASSTYRDSSYEQYF. Complete variable domain (other parts from reference TRBV7-2 and TRBJ2-7): GAGVSQSPSNKVTEKGKDVELRCDPISGHTALYWYRQSLGQGLEFLIYFQGNSAPDKSGLPSDRFSAERTGGSVSTLTIQRTQQEDSAVYLCASSTYRDSSYEQYFGPGTRLTVT.

The table lists this clone with a count of one. The chain couples TRBV28 to TRBJ2-1; TRBD2 agrees at 10 bases. The V segment lost 10 bases and the J segment 4 bases; nucleotides outside the gene matches: 10. There are 15 residues in the CDR3. Germline values: CDR1 MDHEN, CDR2 SYDVKM. The DNA of the CDR3 is TGTGCCACCCTACAGCGGGGGGGCGATTACAATGAGCAGTTCTTC. Translating gives CATLQRGGDYNEQFF.

This chain uses TRBV29-1 with TRBJ1-5; D is unclear. Germline CDR1 is SQVTM and CDR2 is ANQGSEA. Trimming shortened V by 5 bases and J by 2 bases, and 13 bases separated the two germline ends. This CDR3 is 14 amino acids long. CDR3 sequence: CSVSRGIGNQPQHF. CDR3 DNA sequence: TGCAGCGTTTCCCGGGGTATCGGCAATCAGCCCCAGCATTTT.

The chain joins TRBV27 to TRBJ1-2, with 7 bases identical to TRBD1. The CDR3 has 15 amino acids. The junction had 6 bases not matched to a gene; V was cut back by 4 bases and J by 1 base. CDR1 is MNHEY and CDR2 is SMNVEV in the germline V gene (reference sequence). CDR3 loop: CASSSSGGGNYGYTF. In DNA form, the CDR3 reads TGTGCCAGCAGTTCTTCAGGGGGGGGTAACTATGGCTACACCTTC.

Of note for this clone: At one boundary the junction diverges from the germline segment, which might be a read error. The chain carries TRBV28 and TRBJ1-2; D gene unclear. The germline V gene has CDR1 MDHEN and CDR2 SYDVKM. CDR3 length equals 15 residues. The CDR3 sequence is CASSLFPSVIYGYTF. CDR3 DNA: TGTGCCAGCAGCTTATTTCCAAGTGTCATCTATGGCTACACCTTC.